The rows below give T cell receptor beta chains drawn from one sample of a study of blood T cell repertoires in COVID-19. Clones were sequenced by immunoSEQ multiplex PCR, and TCRdb holds only the in-frame ones, with some missing. The sample records some 270,000 clones, roughly 84% being singletons. Sequenced material: peripheral blood. These TCRs come from a human donor with COVID-19, enrolled during active disease. The donor label of this sample is uncertain. The CDR3 runs from the conserved cysteine through the conserved F or W. D genes are given only for firm matches. A row's size may be missing; if present it is once, few, many or a size class.

>-|-|TRBJ1-5|TRBV5-1
CASSLRPSRVDSPNQPQHF
TGCGCCAGCAGCTTGAGACCGTCCCGCGTAGACAGTCCCAATCAGCCCCAGCATTTT
>TRBD1|-|TRBJ1-2|TRBV28
CASSTLDRGRTYGYTF
TGTGCCAGCAGCACTTTGGACAGGGGAAGAACCTATGGCTACACCTTC
>-|few|TRBJ1-2|TRBV19
CASSGLVRGIRDYGYTF
TGTGCCAGTAGTGGCTTAGTTCGGGGGATCCGGGACTATGGCTACACCTTC
>TRBD2|once|TRBJ2-5|TRBV5-1
CASTLAGGNGETQYF
TGCGCCAGCACCCTAGCGGGAGGGAACGGGGAGACCCAGTACTTC
>-|-|TRBJ1-5|TRBV7-6
CASSLGGERNQPQHF
TGTGCCAGCAGCTTAGGGGGGGAGCGCAATCAGCCCCAGCATTTT
>TRBD1|few|TRBJ1-5|TRBV7-2
CASSSTGGSNQPQHF
TGTGCCAGCAGCAGCACAGGGGGGAGCAATCAGCCCCAGCATTTT
>-|once|TRBJ1-4|TRBV5-1
CASSLAPGDEKLFF
TGCGCCAGCAGCTTGGCCCCAGGGGACGAAAAACTGTTTTTT
>-|-|TRBJ1-5|TRBV19
CASSIQRQLNQPQHF
TGTGCCAGTAGTATACAGAGACAACTCAATCAGCCCCAGCATTTT
>TRBD2|-|TRBJ2-1|TRBV6-5
CASRRLAMGNEQFF
TGTGCCAGCAGACGACTAGCCATGGGGAATGAGCAGTTCTTC
>-|-|TRBJ1-2|TRBV6-6
CASSGLRGRPTF
TGTGCCAGCAGTGGACTCAGGGGCCGCCCCACCTTC
>-|-|TRBJ1-2|TRBV6-5
CASSYGGHGSDGYTF
TGTGCCAGCAGTTACGGTGGACACGGGAGCGATGGCTACACCTTC
>TRBD2|once|TRBJ2-7|TRBV6-5
CASRASGIHEQYF
TGTGCCAGCCGGGCTAGCGGGATCCACGAGCAGTACTTC
>-|once|TRBJ2-3|TRBV20-1
CSASKGDGTDTQYF
TGCAGTGCTAGTAAGGGGGATGGAACAGATACGCAGTATTTT
>-|once|TRBJ2-1|TRBV28
CASSLHNKRRAFF
TGTGCCAGCAGTTTACACAACAAGCGCAGGGCGTTCTTC
>-|-|TRBJ2-5|TRBV28
CASSFGYSHYQETQYF
TGTGCCAGCAGTTTTGGTTACAGCCACTACCAAGAGACCCAGTACTTC
>TRBD1|-|TRBJ1-1|TRBV19
CASSIRGQGFEAFF
TGTGCCAGTAGTATAAGGGGACAGGGTTTTGAAGCTTTCTTT